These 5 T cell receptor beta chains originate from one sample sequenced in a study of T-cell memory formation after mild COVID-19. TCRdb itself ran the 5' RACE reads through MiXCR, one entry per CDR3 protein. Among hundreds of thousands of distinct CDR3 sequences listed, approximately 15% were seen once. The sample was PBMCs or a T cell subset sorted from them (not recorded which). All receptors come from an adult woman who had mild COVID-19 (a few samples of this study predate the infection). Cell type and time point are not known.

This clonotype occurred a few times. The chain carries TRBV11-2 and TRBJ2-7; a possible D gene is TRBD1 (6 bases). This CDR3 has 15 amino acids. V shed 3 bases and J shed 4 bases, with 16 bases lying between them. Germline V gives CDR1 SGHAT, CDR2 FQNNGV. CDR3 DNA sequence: TGTGCCAGCAGCTTCGGGACACGGGACATTTACGAGCAGTACTTC. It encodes CASSFGTRDIYEQYF.

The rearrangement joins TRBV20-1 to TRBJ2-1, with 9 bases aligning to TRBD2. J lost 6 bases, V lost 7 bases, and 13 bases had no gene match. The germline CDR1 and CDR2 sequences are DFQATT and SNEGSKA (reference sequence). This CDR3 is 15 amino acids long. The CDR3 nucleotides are TGCAGTGGTTCGACTAGCGGCGGTAACCTCAATGAGCAGTTCTTC. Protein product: CSGSTSGGNLNEQFF.

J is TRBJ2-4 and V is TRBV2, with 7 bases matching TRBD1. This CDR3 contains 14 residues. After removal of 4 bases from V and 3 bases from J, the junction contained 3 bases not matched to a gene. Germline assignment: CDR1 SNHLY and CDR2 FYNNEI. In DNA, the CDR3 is TGTGCCAGCAGTGGACAGGGCGACAAAAACATTCAGTACTTC. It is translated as CASSGQGDKNIQYF. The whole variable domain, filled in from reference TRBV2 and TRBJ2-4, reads EPEVTQTPSHQVTQMGQEVILRCVPISNHLYFYWYRQILGQKVEFLVSFYNNEISEKSEIFDDQFSVERPDGSNFTLKIRSTKLEDSAMYFCASSGQGDKNIQYFGAGTRLSVL.

In nucleotides, the CDR3 is TGTGCCAGCTCACCTCTAGCCTATAATTCACCCCTCCACTTT. Translated, it gives CASSPLAYNSPLHF. The chain couples TRBV18 to TRBJ1-6, with unresolved D. Germline-derived CDR1 and CDR2 are KGHSH and LQKENI. CDR3 length equals 14 residues. Trimming left V 3 bases short and J 2 bases short, with 5 bases between.

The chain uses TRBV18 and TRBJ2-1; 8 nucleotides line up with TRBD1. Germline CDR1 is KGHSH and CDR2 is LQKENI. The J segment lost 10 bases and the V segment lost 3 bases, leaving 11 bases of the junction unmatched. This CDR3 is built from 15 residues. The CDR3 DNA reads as TGTGCCAGCTCACCCCGGCAGGGGGCAGGTAGGGAGCAGTTCTTC. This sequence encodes CASSPRQGAGREQFF.